Below are 26 T cell receptor beta chains sequenced from a single sample in a study of cytomegalovirus exposure and HLA in healthy donors. The PCR was carried out with 60 Vbeta primers and 13 Jbeta primers. Clones were sequenced by immunoSEQ multiplex PCR, and TCRdb holds only the in-frame ones, with some missing. The sample totals 95,000 to 150,000 clones; its top ten clones hold around 3.6%. Sequenced input: PBMCs. The receptors were sampled from a man between 18 and 35 years old in good health and CMV-seronegative.

The rearrangement links TRBV5-5 to TRBJ2-3; TRBD2 matches at 8 bases. Germline CDR1 is SGHKS and CDR2 is YYEKEE (reference sequence). CDR3 length: 18 amino acids. V lost 6 bases and J lost 5; bases outside the gene matches: 20. The CDR3 DNA is TGTGCCAGCATCGGTACCTCTAGCGGGCCTAAGGTGGGAGATACGCAGTATTTT. Its translation: CASIGTSSGPKVGDTQYF.

In DNA form, the CDR3 reads TGCGCCAGCAGCCCGTGGGACAGGGGCGCCACTGAAGCTTTCTTT. This gives the protein CASSPWDRGATEAFF. This chain connects TRBV5-1 to TRBJ1-1; 10 bases line up with TRBD1. In germline, CDR1 is SGHRS, CDR2 YFSETQ. The ends lost 4 bases at V and 4 bases at J; junction bases unmatched: 7. This CDR3 comprises 15 residues.

V gene TRBV19 combines with J gene TRBJ2-5; the D gene is possibly TRBD1 (6 bases). The tail of the sequence fits TRBJ2-7 better, so the J call may be wrong. The CDR3 is made up of 17 amino acids. Germline values: CDR1 LNHDA, CDR2 SQIVND (reference sequence). CDR3 in DNA: TGTGCCAGTAGTATTAGGACAGAACCGACCGCTCTCTACGAGCAGTACTTC. It translates to CASSIRTEPTALYEQYF.

The chain links TRBV5-6 to TRBJ2-5, with D possibly matching TRBD2 (5 bases). The closer fit of TRBJ2-7 to the DNA end suggests the J call may be wrong. The CDR3 is 13 amino acids. CDR1 and CDR2 (germline): SGHDT, YYEEEE. The CDR3 protein is CASSPDLSYEQYF. The DNA for the CDR3 is TGTGCCAGCAGCCCGGACTTATCCTACGAGCAGTACTTC.

The chain uses TRBV7-9 and TRBJ2-5, with D perhaps matching TRBD1 (6 bases). CDR1 is SEHNR, CDR2 FQNEAQ, per germline (reference sequence). Trimming cost V 4 bases and J 2 bases, with 14 bases left between them. This CDR3 comprises 15 residues. The CDR3 protein is CASSSWGRIQETQYF. The CDR3 DNA follows: TGTGCCAGCAGCTCATGGGGGCGGATTCAAGAGACCCAGTACTTC.

V is TRBV10-3 and J is TRBJ1-1; D unresolved. V was cut by 6 bases and J by 1 base, with 9 bases left in between. Germline CDR1 ENHRY, CDR2 SYGVKD. The CDR3 length is 13 residues. The CDR3 here is CAIRATENTEAFF. The CDR3, as DNA: TGTGCCATCAGGGCCACAGAGAACACTGAAGCTTTCTTT.

This rearrangement joins TRBV5-6 to TRBJ1-1; 7 bases align to TRBD1. CDR3 length: 18 residues. The V and J ends lost 3 bases and 4 bases, in that order; junction bases with no gene match: 18. Germline V CDR1 and CDR2: SGHDT, YYEEEE. The CDR3 nucleotides read TGTGCCAGCAGCTCGAGAGGAATGAGACAGGGTCTGGTCACTGAAGCTTTCTTT. Its protein is CASSSRGMRQGLVTEAFF.

The rearrangement links TRBV6-5 to TRBJ2-3; D is possibly TRBD2 (5 bases). The CDR3 is made up of 15 amino acids. V lost 2 bases to trimming and J lost 3 bases, with 12 bases between them. Looked up from germline, CDR1 is MNHEY and CDR2 is SVGAGI. Here the CDR3 reads CASSYGAVGTDTQYF. CDR3 bases: TGTGCCAGCAGTTACGGAGCGGTTGGGACAGATACGCAGTATTTT.

The rearrangement uses TRBV9 and TRBJ1-2; D gene uncertain. From germline, CDR1 is SGDLS and CDR2 YYNGEE. The CDR3 contains 16 residues. Trimming stripped 2 bases from V and 5 bases from J, with 19 bases between. Here the CDR3 DNA reads TGTGCCAGCAGCGTTAAGGGCGGTCGATCGGGGTATGGCTACACCTTC. Its translation is CASSVKGGRSGYGYTF.

About this clone: One end of the junction fails to match germline, which may point to a read error. Different DNA sequences within this sample yield the same CDR3. The chain uses TRBV11-2 and TRBJ2-1, with D unclear. This CDR3 has 11 amino acids. Per germline, CDR1 SGHAT and CDR2 FQNNGV. DNA of the CDR3: TGCGCCAGCAGCTGGGCTAATGAGCAGTTCTTC. Protein sequence: CASSWANEQFF.

This chain uses TRBV6-5 with TRBJ2-1; 10 bases agree with TRBD1. Germline V CDR1 and CDR2: MNHEY, SVGAGI. Trimming removed 6 bases from V and 4 bases from J; junction bases left unmatched: 3. There are 14 residues in the CDR3. The CDR3 bases are TGTGCCAGCAGGCCGGGACAGGGGTACAATGAGCAGTTCTTC. Amino acids: CASRPGQGYNEQFF.

The chain employs TRBV9 and TRBJ2-1, with 10 bases identical to TRBD2. After removal of 0 bases from V and 6 bases from J, the junction contained 12 bases not matched to a gene. Germline V gene data show CDR1 as SGDLS and CDR2 as YYNGEE. This CDR3 has 18 residues. CDR3: CASSVALASGGPGNEQFF. CDR3 DNA: TGTGCCAGCAGCGTAGCTCTGGCTAGCGGGGGCCCGGGCAATGAGCAGTTCTTC.

The rearrangement links TRBV28 to TRBJ2-5, with D perhaps TRBD1 (5 bases). Germline lookup yields CDR1 MDHEN and CDR2 SYDVKM. The CDR3 contains 14 residues. Trimming took off 6 bases at V and 5 bases at J, with 16 bases between the two ends. The chain's CDR3 is CASRAQALPETQYF. The DNA of the CDR3 is TGTGCCAGCAGAGCACAGGCCCTCCCGGAGACCCAGTACTTC.

The CDR3 region has the DNA TGTGCCACCAGCAGTGCGGGAGGGCCGGGTGAGCAGTACTTC. This gives the protein CATSSAGGPGEQYF. V usage is TRBV15 and J usage is TRBJ2-7; TRBD2 matches at 9 bases. Losses at the gene ends were 3 bases for V and 7 bases for J; bases not matched to a gene: 7. This CDR3 contains 14 residues. Germline V lookup: CDR1 LNHNV, CDR2 YYDKDF (reference sequence).

V is TRBV4-2 and J is TRBJ1-1; D is possibly TRBD1 (6 bases). The ends were cut back, 3 bases at V and 3 bases at J, with 11 bases in the middle. CDR1 is LGHNA, CDR2 YNFKEQ, per germline. This CDR3 contains 14 residues. The chain's CDR3 is CASSHLQGDTEAFF. Written as DNA, the CDR3 is TGTGCCAGCAGCCATCTACAGGGAGACACTGAAGCTTTCTTT.

The chain couples TRBV18 to TRBJ2-6; 10 nucleotides align to TRBD1. Germline lookup yields CDR1 KGHSH and CDR2 LQKENI. The CDR3 covers 20 residues. After removal of 3 bases from V and 2 bases from J, the junction contained 13 bases not matched to a gene. CDR3 in DNA: TGTGCCAGCTCACCGAGGGACTCCCGGGGGACAGGGGCTGGGGCCAACGTCCTGACTTTC. Its protein product is CASSPRDSRGTGAGANVLTF.

The V and J genes are TRBV27 and TRBJ1-1; the match to TRBD1 covers 8 bases. With 4 bases clipped from V and 0 bases from J, the junction kept 22 bases outside the gene matches. Germline CDR1 is MNHEY and CDR2 is SMNVEV (reference sequence). The length of the CDR3 is 21 residues. The CDR3 reads CASSSFRDRFEVFSMNTEAFF. Written as DNA, the CDR3 is TGTGCCAGCAGTTCCTTCCGGGACAGGTTTGAGGTTTTTTCCATGAACACTGAAGCTTTCTTT.

A remark on this clone: Other DNA sequences in this specimen translate into the identical CDR3. The chain uses TRBV6-5 and TRBJ1-3, with D unclear. Germline V gene lookup returns CDR1 MNHEY and CDR2 SVGAGI. V lost 2 bases, J lost 3 bases, and 5 bases lay in between. This CDR3 has 13 amino acids. For the CDR3, the DNA is TGTGCCAGCAGTTACAGCCTTGGAAACACCATATATTTT. Its translation is CASSYSLGNTIYF.

The chain is built from TRBV9 and TRBJ2-1; a possible D gene is TRBD1 (7 bases). V was pared by 0 bases and J by 8 bases, with 24 bases between. The CDR3 consists of 18 residues. Germline values: CDR1 SGDLS, CDR2 YYNGEE. CDR3 in amino acids: CASSVAPGDSTGVDEQFF. CDR3 DNA sequence: TGTGCCAGCAGCGTAGCCCCAGGGGACAGTACGGGAGTGGATGAGCAGTTCTTC.

The chain carries TRBV30 and TRBJ2-7; D possibly corresponds to TRBD2 (6 bases). The CDR3 contains 13 residues. V lost 0 bases and J 7 bases, leaving 13 bases between the germline ends. CDR1 GTSNPN and CDR2 SVGIG come from the germline V gene (reference sequence). CDR3 protein: CAWSVIAGTEQYF. The CDR3 DNA reads TGTGCCTGGAGTGTAATAGCAGGGACTGAGCAGTACTTC.

CDR3 region: CASSATGDYGYTF. The CDR3 DNA sequence: TGCGCCAGCAGCGCGACAGGGGACTATGGCTACACCTTC. The chain has TRBV5-1 and TRBJ1-2; 8 bases are shared with TRBD1. The germline CDR1 and CDR2 sequences are SGHRS and YFSETQ. Losses at the gene ends were 4 bases for V and 3 bases for J; bases not matched to a gene: 2. The CDR3 spans 13 residues.

The V gene is TRBV29-1, the J gene TRBJ2-5; D possibly corresponds to TRBD1 (5 bases). This CDR3 is 14 amino acids long. V lost 4 bases, J lost 5 bases, and 17 bases lay in between. CDR1 is SQVTM, CDR2 ANQGSEA, per germline. The CDR3 loop reads CSVGPGSTKETQYF. The CDR3 DNA reads as TGCAGCGTTGGACCAGGGTCAACCAAGGAGACCCAGTACTTC.

The chain links TRBV27 to TRBJ2-5; a possible D gene is TRBD1 (5 bases). Looked up from germline, CDR1 is MNHEY and CDR2 is SMNVEV (reference sequence). V was pared by 3 bases and J by 2 bases, with 10 bases between. This CDR3 comprises 14 residues. The CDR3 coding sequence is TGTGCCAGCAGTTTTTCCAGGGCTCAAGAGACCCAGTACTTC. Translated: CASSFSRAQETQYF.

The rearrangement uses TRBV28 and TRBJ2-1; TRBD2 matches at 9 bases. Germline assignment: CDR1 MDHEN and CDR2 SYDVKM. CDR3 length equals 13 residues. V dropped 8 bases and J dropped 7; count of bases not matched to a gene: 6. CDR3 nucleotide sequence: TGTGCCAGCCAGGCTAGCGGGATTAATGAGCAGTTCTTC. Amino acids: CASQASGINEQFF.

The rearrangement uses TRBV19 and TRBJ1-5; D remains unclear. Per germline, CDR1 LNHDA and CDR2 SQIVND (reference sequence). The CDR3 has 12 amino acids. The ends were cut back, 10 bases at V and 6 bases at J, with 13 bases in the middle. DNA for the CDR3: TGTGCCACCAGAGACCCGGGTCAGCCCCAGCATTTT. Translation: CATRDPGQPQHF. The full variable domain, with the rest looked up from reference TRBV19 and TRBJ1-5, is DGGITQSPKYLFRKEGQNVTLSCEQNLNHDAMYWYRQDPGQGLRLIYYSQIVNDFQKGDIAEGYSVSREKKESFPLTVTSAQKNPTAFYLCATRDPGQPQHFGDGTRLSIL.

The rearrangement uses TRBV18 and TRBJ1-4; D gene unclear. This CDR3 comprises 13 residues. Germline V gives CDR1 KGHSH, CDR2 LQKENI. Between the trimmed V and J ends, which lost 6 bases and 7 bases, there was a span of 12 bases. The CDR3 reads CASSRGLSEKLFF. The CDR3, as DNA: TGTGCCAGCTCGCGAGGACTGTCTGAAAAACTGTTTTTT.